The sample holds many counts of the clone carrying this T cell receptor (beta chain). Antigen: not known. The data are from a study of CD8 T cells in ankylosing spondylitis. Study findings and constraints: Both synovial fluid and blood in reactive arthritis had previously been reported to carry some motif variants.

There are 16 residues in the CDR3. Germline values: CDR1 MNHNS, CDR2 SASEGT. Trimming at V came to 2 bases and at J to 0 bases, leaving 6 bases not matched to a gene. MiXCR, applied by TCRdb to the 5' RACE reads, yields one record per CDR3 protein. Among around 160,000 distinct CDR3 sequences listed, around 10% were seen once. The sequence was obtained from a male donor with ankylosing spondylitis or in good health (not recorded which). The V call is TRBV6-1, the J call TRBJ2-7; 8 bases are a match to TRBD1. The sequenced material came from blood, either unsorted or a sorted T cell fraction (not recorded which). The CDR3 region is CASSETWTGHSYEQYF. In nucleotides, the CDR3 is TGTGCCAGCAGTGAAACTTGGACAGGGCACTCCTACGAGCAGTACTTC.